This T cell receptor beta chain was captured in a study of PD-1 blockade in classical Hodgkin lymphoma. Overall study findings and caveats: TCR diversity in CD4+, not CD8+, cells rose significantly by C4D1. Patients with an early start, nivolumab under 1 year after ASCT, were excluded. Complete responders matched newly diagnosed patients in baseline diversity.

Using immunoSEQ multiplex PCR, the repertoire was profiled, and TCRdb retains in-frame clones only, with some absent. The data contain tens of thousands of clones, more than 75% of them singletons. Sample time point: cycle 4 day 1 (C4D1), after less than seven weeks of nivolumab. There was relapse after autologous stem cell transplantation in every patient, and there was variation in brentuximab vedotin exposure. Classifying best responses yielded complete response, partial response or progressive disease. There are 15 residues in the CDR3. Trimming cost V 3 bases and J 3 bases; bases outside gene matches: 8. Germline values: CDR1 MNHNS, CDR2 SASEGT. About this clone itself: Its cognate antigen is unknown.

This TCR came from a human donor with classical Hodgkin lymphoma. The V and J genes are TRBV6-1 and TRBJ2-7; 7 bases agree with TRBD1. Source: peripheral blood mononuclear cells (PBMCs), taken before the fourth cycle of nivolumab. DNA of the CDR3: TGTGCCAGCAGTGATACGGGACAGCTTTTCTACGAGCAGTACTTC. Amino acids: CASSDTGQLFYEQYF.